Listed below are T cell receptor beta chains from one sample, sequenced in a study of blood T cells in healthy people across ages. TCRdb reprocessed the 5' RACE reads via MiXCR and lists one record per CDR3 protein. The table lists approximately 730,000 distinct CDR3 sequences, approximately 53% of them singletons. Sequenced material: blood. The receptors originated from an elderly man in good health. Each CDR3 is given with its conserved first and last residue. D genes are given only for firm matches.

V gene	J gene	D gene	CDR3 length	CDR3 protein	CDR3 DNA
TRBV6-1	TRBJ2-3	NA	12	CASREAGDTQYF	TGTGCCAGCAGGGAAGCTGGAGATACGCAGTATTTT
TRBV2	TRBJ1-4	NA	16	CASSQSRGTANEKLFF	TGTGCCAGCAGTCAAAGTCGTGGGACGGCCAATGAAAAACTGTTTTTT
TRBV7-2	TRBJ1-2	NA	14	CASSLARVNYGNTF	TGTGCCAGCAGCTTAGCCAGGGTTAACTATGGCAACACCTTC
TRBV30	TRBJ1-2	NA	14	CAWSVGVTNYGYTF	TGTGCCTGGAGTGTGGGCGTCACTAACTATGGCTACACCTTC
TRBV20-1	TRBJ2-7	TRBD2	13	CSAPSGKGDEQYF	TGCAGTGCCCCTAGCGGGAAAGGCGACGAGCAGTACTTC
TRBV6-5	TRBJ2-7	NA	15	CASRDLGVASYEQYF	TGTGCCAGCAGGGATCTCGGGGTCGCCTCCTACGAGCAGTACTTC
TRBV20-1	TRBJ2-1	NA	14	CSARVGSSYNEQFF	TGCAGTGCTAGGGTGGGGAGCTCCTACAATGAGCAGTTCTTC
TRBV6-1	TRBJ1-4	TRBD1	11	CASSRDRELFF	TGTGCCAGCAGTAGAGACAGGGAACTGTTTTTT
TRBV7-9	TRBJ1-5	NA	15	CASSVSGNGNQPQHF	TGTGCCAGCAGCGTATCAGGGAACGGGAATCAGCCCCAGCATTTT
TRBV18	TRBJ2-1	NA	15	CASSRDVSSYNEQFF	TGTGCCAGCTCACGGGACGTGAGCTCCTACAATGAGCAGTTCTTC
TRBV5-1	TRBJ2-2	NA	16	CASSRGPNGNTGELFF	TGCGCCAGCAGCCGTGGACCCAACGGGAACACCGGGGAGCTGTTTTTT
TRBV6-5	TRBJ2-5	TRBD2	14	CASSPGLAGVQQYF	TGTGCCAGCAGTCCGGGACTAGCGGGAGTCCAGCAGTACTTC
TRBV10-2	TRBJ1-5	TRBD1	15	CASSESQGGYQPQHF	TGCGCCAGCAGTGAGTCGCAGGGGGGGTATCAGCCCCAGCATTTT